This section outlines one T cell receptor beta chain sequence together with its context. As yet, its antigen is unknown. V gave up 0 bases and J gave up 2 bases, with 11 bases separating them. Germline values: CDR1 MNHNY, CDR2 SVGAGI (reference sequence). This CDR3 has 15 amino acids. This specimen comes from a study of blood T cell dynamics during melanoma immunotherapy. The overall study: Standard first-line treatment here was pembrolizumab or nivolumab plus ipilimumab in metastatic melanoma.

Method: immunoSEQ multiplex PCR; TCRdb's copy keeps in-frame clones and lacks some. The table includes approximately 17,000 clones, 91% detected once. Study-wide findings and caveats: Whether repertoire-driving clones were melanoma-specific could not be determined.

This sample's time point: pre-treatment baseline. Patients had no prior systemic cancer treatment, immunosuppressants or other active cancers. J is TRBJ2-7 and V is TRBV6-6, with D possibly matching TRBD2 (6 bases). The receptor's source is a human donor with melanoma. The sequencing used blood, collected from a patient treated with checkpoint blockade. CDR3 in amino acids: CASSYSPGGTYEQYF. The CDR3 DNA reads as TGTGCCAGCAGTTACTCTCCGGGCGGGACCTACGAGCAGTACTTC.